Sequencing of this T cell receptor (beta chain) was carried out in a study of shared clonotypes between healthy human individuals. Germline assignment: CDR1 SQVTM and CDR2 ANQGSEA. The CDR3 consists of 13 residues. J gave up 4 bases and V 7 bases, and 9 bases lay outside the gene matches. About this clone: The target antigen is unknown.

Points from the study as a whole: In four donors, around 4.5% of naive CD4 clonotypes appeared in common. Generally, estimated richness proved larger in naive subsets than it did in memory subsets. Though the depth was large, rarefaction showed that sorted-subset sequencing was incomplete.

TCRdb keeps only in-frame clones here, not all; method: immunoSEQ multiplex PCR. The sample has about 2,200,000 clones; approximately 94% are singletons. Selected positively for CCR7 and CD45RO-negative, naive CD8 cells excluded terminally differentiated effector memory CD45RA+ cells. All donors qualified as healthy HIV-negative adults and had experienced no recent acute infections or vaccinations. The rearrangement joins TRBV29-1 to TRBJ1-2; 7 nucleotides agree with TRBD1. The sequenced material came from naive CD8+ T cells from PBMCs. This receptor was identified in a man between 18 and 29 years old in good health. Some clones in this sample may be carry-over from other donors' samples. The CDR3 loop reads CSASSGTVYGYTF. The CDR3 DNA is TGCAGCGCCAGCTCCGGGACAGTCTATGGCTACACCTTC.